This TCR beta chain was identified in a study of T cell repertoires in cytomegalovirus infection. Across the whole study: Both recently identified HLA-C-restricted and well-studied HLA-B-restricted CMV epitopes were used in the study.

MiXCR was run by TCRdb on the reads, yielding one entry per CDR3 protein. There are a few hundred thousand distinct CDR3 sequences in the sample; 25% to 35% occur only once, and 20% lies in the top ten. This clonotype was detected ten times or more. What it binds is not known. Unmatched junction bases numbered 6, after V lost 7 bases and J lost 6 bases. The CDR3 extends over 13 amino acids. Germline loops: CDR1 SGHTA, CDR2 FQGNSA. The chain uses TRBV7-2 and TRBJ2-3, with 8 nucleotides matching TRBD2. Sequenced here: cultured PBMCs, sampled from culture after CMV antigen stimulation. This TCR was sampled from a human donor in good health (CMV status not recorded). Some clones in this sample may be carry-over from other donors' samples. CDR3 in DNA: TGTGCCAGCAATTCCCGACTAGCGGATACGCAGTATTTT. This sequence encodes CASNSRLADTQYF.